The 16 T cell receptor beta chains below were found in one sample sequenced in a study of cytomegalovirus exposure and HLA in healthy donors. It was with 60 Vbeta and 13 Jbeta primers that the PCR ran. Only in-frame clones appear in the TCRdb table, and some are missing; sequencing was by immunoSEQ multiplex PCR. Of over 200,000 clones listed, around 88% are singletons. The sample comprised PBMCs. The receptors derive from a woman between 18 and 30 years old in good health and CMV-seronegative.

This chain connects TRBV5-6 to TRBJ1-4; D not resolved. V was pared by 0 bases and J by 6 bases, with 6 bases between. CDR3 length: 13 residues. Germline values: CDR1 SGHDT, CDR2 YYEEEE. CDR3 DNA: TGTGCCAGCAGCTTGGTCCAGGATGAAAAACTGTTTTTT. It specifies CASSLVQDEKLFF.

The V and J genes are TRBV19 and TRBJ1-5; D is undetermined. V was pared by 6 bases and J by 5 bases, with 11 bases between. The CDR3 extends over 13 amino acids. Per germline, CDR1 LNHDA and CDR2 SQIVND (reference sequence). The CDR3 bases are TGTGCCAGTAGCCGACAAGAGTATCAGCCCCAGCATTTT. It translates to CASSRQEYQPQHF.

V usage is TRBV5-1 and J usage is TRBJ2-7; D uncertain. Trimming shortened V by 4 bases and J by 4 bases, and 18 bases separated the two germline ends. Germline assignment: CDR1 SGHRS and CDR2 YFSETQ. This CDR3 comprises 15 residues. The CDR3 protein is CASSLDPGGVYEQYF. The CDR3 DNA reads as TGCGCCAGCAGCCTGGACCCCGGCGGAGTTTACGAGCAGTACTTC.

V is TRBV27 and J is TRBJ2-2; no clear D gene. V was trimmed by 5 bases and J by 0 bases, leaving 16 bases between them. CDR3 length: 17 residues. Germline CDR1 and CDR2: MNHEY and SMNVEV (reference sequence). The CDR3 protein is CASSRPTKLTNTGELFF. Written as DNA, the CDR3 is TGTGCCAGCAGTCGCCCTACTAAACTCACGAACACCGGGGAGCTGTTTTTT.

The chain employs TRBV6-6 and TRBJ1-1, with D maybe TRBD1 (5 bases). The CDR3 spans 13 residues. Germline assignment: CDR1 MNHNY and CDR2 SVGAGI (reference sequence). V lost 0 bases, J lost 11 bases, and 13 bases lay in between. The CDR3 sequence: CASSYSPNRGAFF. CDR3 bases: TGTGCCAGCAGTTACTCTCCAAATAGGGGTGCTTTCTTT.

This chain connects TRBV29-1 to TRBJ2-1; 12 bases match TRBD2. With 6 bases clipped from V and 1 base from J, the junction kept 7 bases outside the gene matches. The CDR3 is 16 residues long. The germline V gene encodes CDR1 SQVTM and CDR2 ANQGSEA. The CDR3 protein is CSVEPTSGGSYNEQFF. The CDR3 DNA is TGCAGCGTGGAGCCAACTAGCGGGGGGTCCTACAATGAGCAGTTCTTC.

CDR3 sequence: CASSGPPGRSVENYGYTF. The CDR3 DNA is TGTGCCAGCAGCGGCCCCCCAGGCAGATCGGTGGAAAACTATGGCTACACCTTC. This chain links TRBV7-6 with TRBJ1-2; D unresolved. This CDR3 contains 18 residues. Deletions cut 5 bases from V and 2 bases from J, with 24 bases between. CDR1 and CDR2 (germline): SGHVS, FNYEAQ.

J is TRBJ2-1 and V is TRBV4-3; 15 bases are shared with TRBD2. The length of the CDR3 is 17 residues. The germline CDR1 and CDR2 sequences are LGHNA and YSLEER. Trimming cost V 1 base and J 10 bases; bases outside gene matches: 8. The CDR3: CASSQGAGLAGGGEQFF. For the CDR3, the DNA is TGCGCCAGCAGCCAAGGGGCGGGACTAGCGGGAGGCGGAGAGCAGTTCTTC.

DNA of the CDR3: TGTGCCAGTAGTATTTCCGGGAACTATGGCTACACCTTC. It encodes CASSISGNYGYTF. V usage is TRBV19 and J usage is TRBJ1-2; D remains ambiguous. V was trimmed by 3 bases and J by 2 bases, leaving 7 bases between them. This CDR3 has 13 residues. Germline values: CDR1 LNHDA, CDR2 SQIVND (reference sequence).

The rearrangement links TRBV25-1 to TRBJ2-5, with D perhaps matching TRBD2 (5 bases). Looked up from germline, CDR1 is MGHDK and CDR2 is SYGVNS. Deletions cut 2 bases from V and 7 bases from J, with 14 bases between. There are 14 residues in the CDR3. The CDR3, as DNA: TGTGCCAGCAGTGAACTCGGGAAAGAGTCGACCCAGTACTTC. Its translation is CASSELGKESTQYF.

The DNA of the CDR3 is TGTGCCAGCAGCTTGCGGGCGGGGGCCGGGGAGCTGTTTTTT. Translation: CASSLRAGAGELFF. The rearrangement links TRBV5-4 to TRBJ2-2, with TRBD2 matching over 7 bases. The CDR3 has 14 amino acids. Unmatched junction bases numbered 3, after V lost 1 base and J lost 6 bases. CDR1 and CDR2 (germline): SGHNT, YYREEE (reference sequence).

The rearrangement uses TRBV18 and TRBJ2-4, with 10 bases identical to TRBD2. The CDR3 is 17 amino acids. The V and J ends lost 3 bases and 3 bases, in that order; junction bases with no gene match: 8. Germline assignment: CDR1 KGHSH and CDR2 LQKENI. The CDR3 coding sequence is TGTGCCAGCTCACCCCTAGCGGGAGTGGAGGTCAAAAACATTCAGTACTTC. This encodes CASSPLAGVEVKNIQYF.

This rearrangement joins TRBV6-1 to TRBJ1-1, with 9 positions matching TRBD1. Germline-derived CDR1 and CDR2 are MNHNS and SASEGT. This CDR3 region has 13 residues. The trim removed 7 bases at V and 6 bases at J, leaving 6 bases unmatched. In nucleotides, the CDR3 is TGTGCCAGCAATAACGGACAGGGGTCTGAAGCTTTCTTT. This encodes CASNNGQGSEAFF.

The genes are TRBV27 and TRBJ1-4; 7 bases are a match to TRBD1. J lost 8 bases, V lost 8 bases, and 11 bases had no gene match. The CDR3 has 14 amino acids. The germline V gene has CDR1 MNHEY and CDR2 SMNVEV (reference sequence). In nucleotides, the CDR3 is TGTGCCAGCGGTATCGGCAGGGGGTTGGAAAAACTGTTTTTT. Its protein product is CASGIGRGLEKLFF. The full variable domain, rest sourced from reference TRBV27 and TRBJ1-4, is EAQVTQNPRYLITVTGKKLTVTCSQNMNHEYMSWYRQDPGLGLRQIYYSMNVEVTDKGDVPEGYKVSRKEKRNFPLILESPSPNQTSLYFCASGIGRGLEKLFFGSGTQLSVL.

This clone was counted a single time. This rearrangement joins TRBV6-6 to TRBJ2-2, with 8 bases fitting TRBD2. Per germline, CDR1 MNHNY and CDR2 SVGAGI (reference sequence). The V segment lost 4 bases and the J segment 1 base; nucleotides outside the gene matches: 2. The CDR3 covers 15 residues. As DNA, the CDR3 is TGTGCCAGCAGTTTCGCGGGGGGGAACACCGGGGAGCTGTTTTTT. It translates to CASSFAGGNTGELFF.

The chain couples TRBV2 to TRBJ2-2, with 7 bases that match TRBD1. The CDR3 runs to 15 residues. After removal of 8 bases from V and 3 bases from J, the junction contained 9 bases not matched to a gene. Germline CDR1 and CDR2: SNHLY and FYNNEI. The DNA of the CDR3 is TGTGCCAGCCAAACGACAGGGCTGGACACCGGGGAGCTGTTTTTT. Translated, it gives CASQTTGLDTGELFF.